This T cell receptor (beta chain) was captured in a study of OX40 agonist ivuxolimab in advanced cancers. Profiling relied on immunoSEQ multiplex PCR, and the TCRdb table lists in-frame clones only, not all of them. The data hold about 48,000 clones, with about 83% observed a single time. Notes on the study in general: Expanded peripheral T cells had an undetermined antigen specificity.

In regard to this clone: The target antigen is unknown. A much bigger clone sits one base away, suggesting this may be a read error. The same CDR3 is also encoded by other DNA sequences in this sample.

V dropped 1 base and J dropped 12 bases, with 9 bases sitting between them. The V gene's germline CDR1 is SGHVS and CDR2 FNYEAQ. The CDR3 extends over 12 amino acids. The specimen was CD4+ or CD8+ T cells sorted from blood, collected in a trial of the OX40 agonist ivuxolimab. The source of this sequence is an adult with an advanced solid tumor such as melanoma, head and neck, liver or kidney cancer. The rearrangement uses TRBV7-6 and TRBJ1-4, with D perhaps TRBD1 (6 bases). The CDR3 DNA sequence: TGTGCCAGCAGCTTAGGGGGGGCGCAACTGTTTTTT. Translated, it gives CASSLGGAQLFF.